This T cell receptor (beta chain) was sequenced for a study of blood T cell repertoires in COVID-19. Clones were sequenced by immunoSEQ multiplex PCR, and TCRdb holds only the in-frame ones, with some missing. The sample holds some 160,000 clones; around four fifths are singletons and the top ten take less than 7%. The sequenced material came from PBMCs or T cells enriched from blood (not recorded which). The clonotype comes from a woman in her forties who had recovered from COVID-19.

The CDR3 bases are TGTGCCTGGAGTCTCGTCGGCCTAGAACTCCACTTT. This gives the protein CAWSLVGLELHF. The gene calls are TRBV30 and TRBJ1-6; no definite D call. Germline-derived CDR1 and CDR2 are GTSNPN and SVGIG (reference sequence). The CDR3 runs to 12 residues. Trimming took off 2 bases at V and 16 bases at J, with 15 bases between the two ends.